Listed below are T cell receptor beta chains from one sample, sequenced in a study of metastatic and nonmetastatic thyroid tumors. TCRdb re-clonotyped the PCR reads via MiXCR. The sample includes 15,000 to 20,000 clones, around 30% of them seen just once. Material: tumor tissue. The receptor set was obtained from a female donor with papillary thyroid cancer or a benign thyroid nodule (not recorded which). Some clones in this sample may be carry-over from other donors' samples. Each CDR3 is given without its conserved first and last residue.

V gene	J gene	CDR3 length	CDR3 protein
TRBV20-1	TRBJ1-5	12	SAGTAILNQPQH
TRBV20-1	TRBJ2-7	12	SATRGGATYEQY
TRBV5-1	TRBJ1-1	9	ASKGLTEAF
TRBV5-1	TRBJ2-2	13	ASSPGTESTGELF
TRBV4-2	TRBJ2-7	13	ASSHGLAGRDEQY
TRBV6-1	TRBJ2-3	12	ASSLAGGTDTQY
TRBV5-5	TRBJ1-6	11	ASSLGGNSPLH
TRBV15	TRBJ2-7	10	ATSRGTGEQY
TRBV20-1	TRBJ1-1	10	SATGGSTEAF
TRBV6-1	TRBJ2-7	13	ASIRTSVGIYEQY
TRBV7-6	TRBJ2-7	10	ASSLMSYEQY
TRBV12-3/TRBV12-4	TRBJ1-1	11	ASSLDLDTEAF
TRBV6-6	TRBJ2-1	12	ASSYIGGNNEQF
TRBV5-1	TRBJ1-3	12	ASSSDTSGNTIY
TRBV29-1	TRBJ1-2	9	SDRTDDGYT
TRBV20-1	TRBJ2-7	12	SAERPGQGNEQY
TRBV5-1	TRBJ2-7	11	ASSTSQGYKQY
TRBV20-1	TRBJ2-7	12	SATSGATSYEQY
TRBV4-1	TRBJ2-3	14	ASSQAGTGGWDKQY
TRBV6-6	TRBJ1-5	11	ASSYSSAGFQH
TRBV19	TRBJ1-1	13	ASSIWGQSNTEAF
TRBV14	TRBJ2-7	11	ASSQDSSYEQY
TRBV10-2	TRBJ1-4	11	ASKQGGHEKLF